The 32 T cell receptor beta chains below were found in one sample sequenced in a study of T cells in Graves' hyperthyroidism and ophthalmopathy. It was RNA transcripts that yielded the amplified TCR beta CDR3 regions. First-round RT-PCR of the TCR CDR3 relied on the HTBI primer set. TCRdb reprocessed the multiplex PCR reads with MiXCR, giving one entry per CDR3 protein. The sample includes hundreds of thousands of distinct CDR3 sequences, about a sixth of them seen just once. Material for sequencing was blood. These receptor sequences come from a woman between 40 and 50 years old with Graves' ophthalmopathy.

This chain uses TRBV20-1 with TRBJ1-1; D ambiguous. Germline V CDR1 and CDR2: DFQATT, SNEGSKA (reference sequence). Trimming cost V 6 bases and J 5 bases, with 19 bases left between them. There are 14 residues in the CDR3. The CDR3 bases are TGCAGTGCAACCCGGACCGGAGAAAGGACTGAAGCTTTCTTT. It translates to CSATRTGERTEAFF.

This clonotype was observed at least ten times. The chain joins TRBV28 to TRBJ1-2; 7 bases map to TRBD1. The ends lost 5 bases at V and 4 bases at J; junction bases unmatched: 16. The germline gives CDR1 MDHEN, CDR2 SYDVKM. The CDR3 is 17 residues long. The CDR3 coding sequence is TGTGCCAGCAGTATCCGGGGAGGAGGGGGCCTAGGCTATGGCTACACCTTC. It translates to CASSIRGGGGLGYGYTF.

This clonotype was counted at least ten times. A read error may account for a junction end that differs from germline. The chain employs TRBV7-7 and TRBJ2-3; 7 bases agree with TRBD1. The germline V gene encodes CDR1 SSHAT and CDR2 FNYEAQ (reference sequence). The CDR3 runs to 16 residues. CDR3 in amino acids: CASSLGGGSSTDTQYF. Here the CDR3 DNA reads TGTGCTAGCAGCTTAGGGGGCGGATCGAGCACAGATACGCAGTATTTT.

This clonotype has just a few counts. The gene calls are TRBV19 and TRBJ1-5; D might be TRBD1 (5 bases). The CDR3 covers 15 residues. Deletions cut 3 bases from V and 4 bases from J, with 13 bases between. In germline, CDR1 is LNHDA, CDR2 SQIVND (reference sequence). CDR3 region: CASSMRGVENQPQHF. The CDR3 DNA follows: TGTGCCAGTAGTATGAGAGGGGTTGAGAATCAGCCCCAGCATTTT.

This clonotype occurred a few times. The V and J genes are TRBV20-1 and TRBJ1-6; D is possibly TRBD1 (5 bases). Germline V gives CDR1 DFQATT, CDR2 SNEGSKA (reference sequence). The CDR3 totals 15 residues. The V end was cut by 6 bases, the J end by 5 bases, with 17 bases between. The CDR3 DNA is TGCAGTGCACCAGCCGGGACCCTAAATAATTCACCCCTCCACTTT. Its protein is CSAPAGTLNNSPLHF.

There are many counts of this clonotype. The V and J genes are TRBV29-1 and TRBJ1-1, with D hard to call. The CDR3 runs to 13 residues. CDR1 is SQVTM and CDR2 is ANQGSEA in the germline V gene. The ends were cut back, 3 bases at V and 0 bases at J, with 8 bases in the middle. The CDR3 DNA sequence: TGCAGCGTTGAGCTGATCCTGAACACTGAAGCTTTCTTT. This encodes CSVELILNTEAFF.

The chain links TRBV9 to TRBJ2-5; D remains unclear. Per the germline V gene, CDR1 is SGDLS and CDR2 is YYNGEE. The V and J ends lost 4 bases and 1 base respectively, with 14 bases between them. CDR3 length equals 15 residues. Here the CDR3 reads CASSSPLEPQETQYF. CDR3 DNA sequence: TGTGCCAGCAGCTCCCCGCTGGAGCCCCAAGAGACCCAGTACTTC.

The chain combines TRBV2 with TRBJ1-1; 8 bases agree with TRBD1. Trimming cost V 6 bases and J 4 bases; bases outside gene matches: 7. The CDR3 extends over 14 amino acids. Germline values: CDR1 SNHLY, CDR2 FYNNEI. The CDR3 protein is CASRVDRVPTEAFF. Here the CDR3 DNA reads TGTGCCAGCAGGGTGGACAGGGTCCCCACTGAAGCTTTCTTT.

This sequence joins TRBV6-1 and TRBJ1-6, with D possibly TRBD1 on 5 matching bases. Trimming removed 5 bases from V and 0 bases from J, with 14 bases in between. This CDR3 has 17 amino acids. Germline values: CDR1 MNHNS, CDR2 SASEGT. This CDR3 reads CASSFAGTDSYNSPLHF. Here the CDR3 DNA reads TGTGCCAGCAGTTTCGCCGGGACGGACTCCTATAATTCACCCCTCCACTTT.

The genes are TRBV2 and TRBJ1-6; no clear D gene. Germline V gives CDR1 SNHLY, CDR2 FYNNEI. Trimming took off 4 bases at V and 0 bases at J, with 13 bases between the two ends. The CDR3 spans 17 residues. The CDR3 DNA reads as TGTGCCAGCAGTGTAGCAATGACGAGCTCCTATAATTCACCCCTCCACTTT. Its protein product is CASSVAMTSSYNSPLHF. The full variable domain, in which reference TRBV2 and TRBJ1-6 provide the parts outside the CDR3, is EPEVTQTPSHQVTQMGQEVILRCVPISNHLYFYWYRQILGQKVEFLVSFYNNEISEKSEIFDDQFSVERPDGSNFTLKIRSTKLEDSAMYFCASSVAMTSSYNSPLHFGNGTRLTVT.

The rearrangement joins TRBV7-9 to TRBJ1-5; TRBD1 is a possible D gene (5 bases). This CDR3 is 11 amino acids long. V was pared by 4 bases and J by 9 bases, with 7 bases between. The germline CDR1 and CDR2 sequences are SEHNR and FQNEAQ (reference sequence). The CDR3 sequence: CASSSRGPQHF. The CDR3 bases are TGTGCCAGCAGCTCTAGGGGGCCCCAGCATTTT.

There are many counts of this clonotype. The chain is built from TRBV2 and TRBJ2-3; the match to TRBD1 covers 10 bases. The J segment lost 4 bases and the V segment lost 6 bases, leaving 7 bases of the junction unmatched. CDR3 length equals 15 residues. From germline, CDR1 is SNHLY and CDR2 FYNNEI. The CDR3 is CASRPTGGYADTQYF. CDR3 DNA: TGTGCCAGCAGGCCGACAGGGGGCTATGCAGATACGCAGTATTTT.

This clonotype was seen ten or more times. The gene calls are TRBV20-1 and TRBJ2-2; D remains unclear. The CDR3 length is 12 residues. V lost 6 bases and J 3 bases, leaving 8 bases between the germline ends. CDR1 DFQATT and CDR2 SNEGSKA come from the germline V gene (reference sequence). CDR3 protein: CSAVVDTGELFF. The CDR3 DNA is TGCAGTGCAGTCGTGGACACCGGGGAGCTGTTTTTT.

This clonotype was counted a few times. This sequence joins TRBV2 and TRBJ1-2; TRBD1 is a possible D gene (6 bases). This CDR3 is built from 14 residues. CDR1 is SNHLY, CDR2 FYNNEI, per germline. Trimming took off 4 bases at V and 4 bases at J, with 13 bases between the two ends. CDR3 in amino acids: CASSVAGAAYGYTF. The DNA for the CDR3 is TGTGCCAGCAGTGTAGCGGGGGCTGCCTATGGCTACACCTTC.

This clonotype was found a few times. V gene TRBV7-3 combines with J gene TRBJ2-2; no clear D. This CDR3 is built from 17 residues. V dropped 1 base and J dropped 4 bases, with 16 bases sitting between them. Per the germline V gene, CDR1 is SGHTA and CDR2 is FQGTGA. CDR3 loop: CASSLNPPSVGTGELFF. CDR3 bases: TGTGCCAGCAGCTTAAACCCCCCGAGTGTGGGCACCGGGGAGCTGTTTTTT.

This clonotype was counted ten times or more. V and J are TRBV5-1 and TRBJ2-5; unclear D gene. With 3 bases removed from V and 2 bases from J, the gap between germline ends came to 17 bases. The CDR3 loop spans 16 amino acids. The germline CDR1 and CDR2 sequences are SGHRS and YFSETQ. The CDR3 DNA reads TGCGCCAGCAGCTCCGCTCCCGGTCGAGGTCAAGAGACCCAGTACTTC. It codes for CASSSAPGRGQETQYF.

This clonotype has ten or more counts. The J gene is TRBJ2-7, the V gene TRBV28; 9 bases map to TRBD1. CDR1 is MDHEN and CDR2 is SYDVKM in the germline V gene. The CDR3 is 15 residues long. V shed 6 bases, J shed 3 bases, and the junction held 9 bases outside the gene matches. CDR3: CASRAAGTGHYEQYF. CDR3 bases: TGTGCCAGCAGAGCGGCAGGGACAGGGCACTACGAGCAGTACTTC.

The J gene is TRBJ1-2, the V gene TRBV18, with 8 bases identical to TRBD1. Germline loops: CDR1 KGHSH, CDR2 LQKENI. The CDR3 has 15 amino acids. After removal of 3 bases from V and 8 bases from J, the junction contained 11 bases not matched to a gene. The CDR3 nucleotides read TGTGCCAGCTCACCGTTCGACAGGGGAAACGGGGGCTACACCTTC. This translates into CASSPFDRGNGGYTF. Drawing the rest from reference TRBV18 and TRBJ1-2, the complete variable domain is NAGVMQNPRHLVRRRGQEARLRCSPMKGHSHVYWYRQLPEEGLKFMVYLQKENIIDESGMPKERFSAEFPKEGPSILRIQQVVRGDSAAYFCASSPFDRGNGGYTFGSGTRLTVV.

This clonotype turned up a few times. V is TRBV2 and J is TRBJ1-2, with D possibly TRBD1 on 6 matching bases. With 0 bases removed from V and 3 bases from J, the gap between germline ends came to 8 bases. Looked up from germline, CDR1 is SNHLY and CDR2 is FYNNEI. The CDR3 spans 14 residues. The CDR3 bases are TGTGCCAGCAGTGAAGCAAACAGGGACTATGGCTACACCTTC. Its protein is CASSEANRDYGYTF.

This clonotype has a handful of counts. The junction differs from germline at one of its ends, possibly a read error. This chain uses TRBV28 with TRBJ2-1; D is unclear. This CDR3 is built from 13 residues. Germline CDR1 and CDR2: MDHEN and SYDVKM. The CDR3 nucleotides are TGTGCCAGCCGCAGGAGCTCCCACAATGAGCAGTTCTTC. It yields the protein CASRRSSHNEQFF.

This clonotype was seen only a few times. The chain recombines TRBV4-1 with TRBJ2-3; 9 bases align to TRBD2. Losses at the gene ends were 0 bases for V and 5 bases for J; bases not matched to a gene: 9. Germline V gene sequence: CDR1 MGHRA, CDR2 YSYEKL. The CDR3 totals 17 residues. The CDR3 loop is CASSQDGAGGPGDTQYF. The CDR3 DNA is TGCGCCAGCAGCCAAGACGGCGCGGGAGGGCCGGGAGATACGCAGTATTTT.

The chain links TRBV3-1 to TRBJ1-6; possibly TRBD1 for D (5 bases). From germline, CDR1 is LGHDT and CDR2 YNNKEL (reference sequence). The ends were cut back, 3 bases at V and 7 bases at J, with 13 bases in the middle. The CDR3 consists of 15 residues. CDR3 sequence (DNA): TGTGCCAGCAGCCATGGTCGGGGGTTGAATTCACCCCTCCACTTT. The encoded protein is CASSHGRGLNSPLHF.

The chain carries TRBV18 and TRBJ2-2; D not certain. CDR1 is KGHSH, CDR2 LQKENI, per germline. V was trimmed by 3 bases and J by 1 base, leaving 12 bases between them. The CDR3 sequence is 16 residues long. The CDR3 loop is CASSPQSVWNTGELFF. The CDR3 DNA is TGTGCCAGCTCACCGCAGTCCGTTTGGAACACCGGGGAGCTGTTTTTT.

The chain combines TRBV3-1 with TRBJ1-6; D possibly corresponds to TRBD1 (5 bases). The CDR3 spans 14 residues. Germline CDR1 and CDR2: LGHDT and YNNKEL (reference sequence). V was clipped by 4 bases and J by 8 bases, with 12 bases between them. Here the CDR3 reads CASSRQNYDSPLHF. The CDR3 nucleotides are TGTGCCAGCAGCCGACAGAATTATGATTCACCCCTCCACTTT.

This clonotype was observed a few times. V is TRBV6-5 and J is TRBJ2-2; D not resolved. The ends were cut back, 2 bases at V and 3 bases at J, with 7 bases in the middle. The CDR3 runs to 14 residues. Germline values: CDR1 MNHEY, CDR2 SVGAGI. The chain's CDR3 is CASSYRRYTGELFF. CDR3 in DNA: TGTGCCAGCAGTTACAGGAGATACACCGGGGAGCTGTTTTTT.

DNA for the CDR3: TGTGCCTGGAGTCTCGGCAGCTCCTACGAGCAGTACTTC. Its translation is CAWSLGSSYEQYF. This rearrangement joins TRBV30 to TRBJ2-7; no firm D call. Germline-derived CDR1 and CDR2 are GTSNPN and SVGIG (reference sequence). With 2 bases removed from V and 0 bases from J, the gap between germline ends came to 8 bases. This CDR3 spans 13 amino acids.

This clonotype has a count of ten or more. The V gene is TRBV4-1, the J gene TRBJ2-3; 8 nucleotides agree with TRBD2. Per germline, CDR1 MGHRA and CDR2 YSYEKL. Trimming cost V 5 bases and J 5 bases; bases outside gene matches: 9. This CDR3 is 15 amino acids long. The CDR3 protein is CASSYTSGGKDTQYF. The CDR3 DNA sequence: TGCGCCAGCAGCTATACTAGCGGCGGGAAAGATACGCAGTATTTT.

This clonotype was seen more than once but under ten times. The chain uses TRBV28 and TRBJ1-4; D call uncertain. Germline-derived CDR1 and CDR2 are MDHEN and SYDVKM. The germline V and J ends were trimmed by 5 bases and 13 bases, with 17 bases remaining between them. This CDR3 region has 13 residues. CDR3: CASSLRRPKGLFF. CDR3 bases: TGTGCCAGCAGTCTACGGCGGCCAAAAGGACTGTTTTTT.

At least ten counts were recorded for this clonotype. The chain employs TRBV6-1 and TRBJ1-5, with D perhaps matching TRBD1 (6 bases). This CDR3 region has 14 residues. Trimming removed 4 bases from V and 3 bases from J, with 10 bases in between. Looked up from germline, CDR1 is MNHNS and CDR2 is SASEGT. For the CDR3, the DNA is TGTGCCAGCAGTGGAAACAGGGCCAATCAGCCCCAGCATTTT. Translated, it gives CASSGNRANQPQHF.

This clonotype came up a few times. The CDR3 DNA sequence: TGTGCCAGCAGTGAATTATTGGCAGGGTTGAAGTTCTTC. Protein: CASSELLAGLKFF. The chain couples TRBV6-1 to TRBJ2-1, with D possibly matching TRBD1 (5 bases). Looked up from germline, CDR1 is MNHNS and CDR2 is SASEGT. Trimming took 2 bases from V and 14 from J, leaving 16 bases between them. This CDR3 has 13 amino acids.

This clonotype was observed at least ten times. V gene TRBV10-2 combines with J gene TRBJ2-7; possibly TRBD1 for D (6 bases). The germline V and J ends were trimmed by 6 bases and 3 bases, with 9 bases remaining between them. CDR3 length: 12 amino acids. Germline V gives CDR1 WSHSY, CDR2 SAAADI. The CDR3 reads CASSGDNYEQYF. CDR3 nucleotides: TGCGCCAGCAGCGGGGACAACTACGAGCAGTACTTC.

This clonotype was observed at least ten times. V and J are TRBV7-9 and TRBJ2-1, with D perhaps matching TRBD1 (5 bases). V was trimmed by 5 bases and J by 4 bases, leaving 18 bases between them. The CDR3 is made up of 16 amino acids. Per the germline V gene, CDR1 is SEHNR and CDR2 is FQNEAQ (reference sequence). In DNA, the CDR3 is TGTGCCAGCAGCCTTACCCAGGGTCTCACGTACAATGAGCAGTTCTTC. This sequence encodes CASSLTQGLTYNEQFF.